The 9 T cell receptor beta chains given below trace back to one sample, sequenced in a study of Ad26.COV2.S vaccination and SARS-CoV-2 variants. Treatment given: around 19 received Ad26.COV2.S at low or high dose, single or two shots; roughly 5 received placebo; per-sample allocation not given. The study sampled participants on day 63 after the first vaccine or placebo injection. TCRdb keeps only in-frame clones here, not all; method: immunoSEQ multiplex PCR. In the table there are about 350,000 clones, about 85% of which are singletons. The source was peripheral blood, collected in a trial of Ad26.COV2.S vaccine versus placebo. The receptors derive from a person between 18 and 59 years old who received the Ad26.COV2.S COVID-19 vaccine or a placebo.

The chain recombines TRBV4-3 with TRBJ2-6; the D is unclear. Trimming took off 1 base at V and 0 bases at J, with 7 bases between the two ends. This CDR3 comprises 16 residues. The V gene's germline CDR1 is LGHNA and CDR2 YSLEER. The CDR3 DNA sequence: TGCGCCAGCAGCCAAGCCCCCACCTCTGGGGCCAACGTCCTGACTTTC. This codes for CASSQAPTSGANVLTF.

CDR3 sequence: CAISLDRGNEQFF. CDR3 nucleotides: TGTGCCATCAGCCTGGACAGGGGAAATGAGCAGTTCTTC. The V and J genes are TRBV10-3 and TRBJ2-1; 9 bases fit TRBD1. Germline V gene data show CDR1 as ENHRY and CDR2 as SYGVKD. V lost 6 bases and J lost 7; bases outside the gene matches: 4. The CDR3 covers 13 residues.

CDR3 sequence: CASKEKISGNTIYF. The DNA of the CDR3 is TGTGCCAGTAAAGAGAAGATCTCTGGAAACACCATATATTTT. V and J are TRBV19 and TRBJ1-3; D gene unclear. Trimming took off 7 bases at V and 0 bases at J, with 10 bases between the two ends. CDR1 and CDR2 from the germline V gene are LNHDA and SQIVND (reference sequence). The CDR3 totals 14 residues.

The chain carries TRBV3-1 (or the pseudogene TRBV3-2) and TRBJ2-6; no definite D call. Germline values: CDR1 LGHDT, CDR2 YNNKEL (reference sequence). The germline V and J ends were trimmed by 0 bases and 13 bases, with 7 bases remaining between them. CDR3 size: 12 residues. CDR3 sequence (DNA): TGTGCCAGCAGCCAAGACAGGCCAGTCCTGACTTTC. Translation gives CASSQDRPVLTF.

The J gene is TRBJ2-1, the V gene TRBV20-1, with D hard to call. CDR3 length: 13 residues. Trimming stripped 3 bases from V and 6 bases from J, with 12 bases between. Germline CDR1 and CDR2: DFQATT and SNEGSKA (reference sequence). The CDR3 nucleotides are TGCAGTGCTAGTCGGTCTATCATCAATGAGCAGTTCTTC. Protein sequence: CSASRSIINEQFF.

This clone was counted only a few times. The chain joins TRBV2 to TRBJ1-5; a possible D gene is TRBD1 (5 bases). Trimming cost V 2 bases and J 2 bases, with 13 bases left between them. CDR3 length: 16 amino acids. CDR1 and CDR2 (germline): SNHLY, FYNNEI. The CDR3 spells CASSESAGRGNQPQHF. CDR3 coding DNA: TGTGCCAGCAGTGAAAGTGCAGGGAGAGGCAATCAGCCCCAGCATTTT.

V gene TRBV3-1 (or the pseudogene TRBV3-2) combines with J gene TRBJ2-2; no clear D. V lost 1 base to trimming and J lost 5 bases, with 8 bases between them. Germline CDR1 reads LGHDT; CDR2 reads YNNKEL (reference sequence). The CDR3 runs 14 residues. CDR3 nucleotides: TGTGCCAGCAGCCAAGCTTTAAGGACCGGGGAGCTGTTTTTT. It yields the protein CASSQALRTGELFF.

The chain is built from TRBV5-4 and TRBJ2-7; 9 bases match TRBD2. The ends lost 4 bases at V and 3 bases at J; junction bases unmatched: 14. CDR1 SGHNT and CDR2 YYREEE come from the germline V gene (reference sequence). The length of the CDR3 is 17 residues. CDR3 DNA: TGTGCCAGCAGCAACCCCCGTAGCGGGAGAAGTGTCTACGAGCAGTACTTC. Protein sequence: CASSNPRSGRSVYEQYF.

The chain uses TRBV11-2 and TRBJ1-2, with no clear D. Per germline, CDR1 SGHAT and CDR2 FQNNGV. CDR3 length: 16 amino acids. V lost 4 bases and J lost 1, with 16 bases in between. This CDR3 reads CASSSRRRESNYGYTF. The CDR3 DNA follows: TGTGCCAGCAGCTCACGCCGACGGGAAAGTAACTATGGCTACACCTTC.